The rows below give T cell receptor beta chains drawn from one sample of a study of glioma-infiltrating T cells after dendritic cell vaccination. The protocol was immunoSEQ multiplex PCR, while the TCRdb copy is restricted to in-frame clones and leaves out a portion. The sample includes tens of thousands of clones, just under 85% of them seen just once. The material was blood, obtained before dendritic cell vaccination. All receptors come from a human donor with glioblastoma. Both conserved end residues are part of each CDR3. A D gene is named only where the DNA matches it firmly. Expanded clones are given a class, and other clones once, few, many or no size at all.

TGTGCCAGCAGCTTAAAGGAAGGGGCAGGAAGCACAGATACGCAGTATTTT | CASSLKEGAGSTDTQYF | - | TRBV7-8 | 17 | - | TRBJ2-3
TGCGCCAGCAGCTTGGCCCCTCTCTATCTCTCTGGAAACACCATATATTTT | CASSLAPLYLSGNTIYF | - | TRBV5-1 | 17 | - | TRBJ1-3
TGTGCCAGCAGAGGCCGGGGGAGGAACGAGCAGTACTTC | CASRGRGRNEQYF | - | TRBV14 | 13 | - | TRBJ2-7
TGTGCCAGCAGCTTCGAGCATGGTGTTCACACTGAAGCTTTCTTT | CASSFEHGVHTEAFF | - | TRBV7-2 | 15 | - | TRBJ1-1
TGTGCCAGCAGTTTAAGACTAGCGGGGTACTACGAGCAGTACTTC | CASSLRLAGYYEQYF | - | TRBV27 | 15 | TRBD2 | TRBJ2-7
TGTGCCAGCAGCCCACTGGACAGCGAGGGCTACGAGCAGTACTTC | CASSPLDSEGYEQYF | - | TRBV11-2 | 15 | - | TRBJ2-7
TGTGCCAGCAGCTCAGGGGTCTACACAGATACGCAGTATTTT | CASSSGVYTDTQYF | - | TRBV7-2 | 14 | - | TRBJ2-3
TGCAGCGTCCCGCTAGACGGCTCCTACGAGCAGTACTTC | CSVPLDGSYEQYF | few | TRBV29-1 | 13 | - | TRBJ2-7
TGTGCCAGCAGCTTGACCCCGGAGCATGAGCAGTTCTTC | CASSLTPEHEQFF | - | TRBV7-2 | 13 | - | TRBJ2-1
TGTGCCAGCAGCCAAGGGACTAGCGGGGGGGATGAGCAGTTCTTC | CASSQGTSGGDEQFF | - | TRBV2 | 15 | TRBD2 | TRBJ2-1
TGTGCCAGTAGGCCAGGTTCCTACGAGCAGTACTTC | CASRPGSYEQYF | - | TRBV19 | 12 | - | TRBJ2-7
TGTGCCAGCAGACAACAGGGAAACACTGAAGCTTTCTTT | CASRQQGNTEAFF | - | TRBV6-6 | 13 | - | TRBJ1-1
TGTGCCAGCAGCGCGGCCGGGACAGGGGGCGGTGAGCAGTTCTTC | CASSAAGTGGGEQFF | - | TRBV9 | 15 | TRBD1 | TRBJ2-1
TGTGCCAGCAGGCCGGGACTAGCGGGGGGGTGGTTGACAGATACGCAGTATTTT | CASRPGLAGGWLTDTQYF | - | TRBV27 | 18 | TRBD2 | TRBJ2-3
TGTGCCAGCAGCCTAACATTAGCGGACCCAGATACGCAGTATTTT | CASSLTLADPDTQYF | - | TRBV11-2 | 15 | - | TRBJ2-3
TGTGCCATCAGTGAGTCGACCAGGGCCTACAATGAGCAGTTCTTC | CAISESTRAYNEQFF | - | TRBV10-3 | 15 | - | TRBJ2-1
TGTGCCAGTAGTATTCGACAGGGCGAATACGAGCAGTACTTC | CASSIRQGEYEQYF | - | TRBV19 | 14 | TRBD1 | TRBJ2-7
TGTGCCAGCAGCTCCCGGGACACCGAGCAGTACTTC | CASSSRDTEQYF | once | TRBV7-8 | 12 | - | TRBJ2-7
TGCAGCGTTGAAGCCGGGGGGGGCACCGGGGAGCTGTTTTTT | CSVEAGGGTGELFF | - | TRBV29-1 | 14 | TRBD2 | TRBJ2-2
TGTGCCAGCAGCCCCCTAGAGAGCTCCTACAATGAGCAGTTCTTC | CASSPLESSYNEQFF | - | TRBV7-3 | 15 | - | TRBJ2-1
TGTGCCAGCAGTGGACGGGAACAGGGGGCCTTCTGGGGTTATGGCTACACCTTC | CASSGREQGAFWGYGYTF | few | TRBV6-1 | 18 | TRBD1 | TRBJ1-2
TGTGCCAGTAGTACACAAGCGGGGGACTATGAGCAGTTCTTC | CASSTQAGDYEQFF | - | TRBV19 | 14 | TRBD2 | TRBJ2-1
TGTGCCTGGAGTGTAAGGGGGTACACTGAAGCTTTCTTT | CAWSVRGYTEAFF | - | TRBV30 | 13 | - | TRBJ1-1
TGCGCCAGCAGCCCACCGGGACAGCTCTATGGCTACACCTTC | CASSPPGQLYGYTF | - | TRBV5-1 | 14 | TRBD1 | TRBJ1-2
TGTGCCAGCAGCGTCGCCCAGGGTTATGAGCAGTTCTTC | CASSVAQGYEQFF | - | TRBV9 | 13 | - | TRBJ2-1
TGTGCCAGCAGCTTGGGCAGGGTGTACACCGGGGAGCTGTTTTTT | CASSLGRVYTGELFF | once | TRBV5-6 | 15 | - | TRBJ2-2
TGTGCCAGCAACAGGGGGGAGACCCAGTACTTC | CASNRGETQYF | - | TRBV6-5 | 11 | TRBD1 | TRBJ2-5
TGTGCCAGCAGCGTAGACGGTAGTGGGGCCAACGTCCTGACTTTC | CASSVDGSGANVLTF | - | TRBV9 | 15 | - | TRBJ2-6
TGCGCCAGCAGCCCTTGGGCCAGCTCCTACGAGCAGTACTTC | CASSPWASSYEQYF | - | TRBV4-3 | 14 | - | TRBJ2-7
TGTGCCAGCAGTTATTCCAGCGGGGGGATCCAGTACTTC | CASSYSSGGIQYF | - | TRBV6-6 | 13 | TRBD2 | TRBJ2-5
TGTGCCAGCAGCTTAGAGGGGCTAGCGGGGACCTCCTACGAGCAGTACTTC | CASSLEGLAGTSYEQYF | once | TRBV7-6 | 17 | TRBD2 | TRBJ2-7
TGTGCCAGCAGCCAAGAACTTGAGCAGTTCTTC | CASSQELEQFF | - | TRBV4-2 | 11 | - | TRBJ2-1
TGCGCCAGCAGCCAAGTTTTCACAGGGAATAATGGCTACACCTTC | CASSQVFTGNNGYTF | once | TRBV4-3 | 15 | - | TRBJ1-2
TGCGCCAGCAGCCAAGTAGGCACAGATACGCAGTATTTT | CASSQVGTDTQYF | - | TRBV4-1 | 13 | - | TRBJ2-3
TGTGCCAGCAGCCCGGACAGCTATGGCTACACCTTC | CASSPDSYGYTF | - | TRBV6-5 | 12 | - | TRBJ1-2
TGTGCCAGCAGCTTAGAGGAGGGGGCGCATGGCTACACCTTC | CASSLEEGAHGYTF | once | TRBV7-9 | 14 | TRBD1 | TRBJ1-2
TGTGCCAGCCAGACAGGTAGCGGGGACCACAATGAGCAGTTCTTC | CASQTGSGDHNEQFF | - | TRBV2 | 15 | TRBD2 | TRBJ2-1
TGTGCCAGCAGTGAACAGGGGGGCAATCAGCCCCAGCATTTT | CASSEQGGNQPQHF | - | TRBV2 | 14 | TRBD1 | TRBJ1-5
TGTGCCATCAGTGAGTCGGGGAGCCCCAATCAGCCCCAGCATTTT | CAISESGSPNQPQHF | few | TRBV10-3 | 15 | - | TRBJ1-5
TGTGCCAGCAGCTCGGGGGAGGGTAACTATGGCTACACCTTC | CASSSGEGNYGYTF | - | TRBV13 | 14 | - | TRBJ1-2
TGTGCCAGCAGCCGGGACAGCCTTTACGAGCAGTACTTC | CASSRDSLYEQYF | - | TRBV6-5 | 13 | TRBD1 | TRBJ2-7
TGTGCCAGCAGCCAAGATCCAGGGGGGAGAACTAACTATGGCTACACCTTC | CASSQDPGGRTNYGYTF | few | TRBV14 | 17 | TRBD1 | TRBJ1-2
TGTGCCACATCCGCAGAGGGTGGGACTGAAGCTTTCTTT | CATSAEGGTEAFF | - | TRBV2 | 13 | - | TRBJ1-1
TGTGCCAGCAGCTTTTTGGACAGGGGATTCTATGGCTACACCTTC | CASSFLDRGFYGYTF | - | TRBV11-3 | 15 | TRBD1 | TRBJ1-2
TGTGCCAGCAGGAGCACCGTTTCGACCCAGTACTTC | CASRSTVSTQYF | - | TRBV6-1 | 12 | - | TRBJ2-5